This T cell receptor beta chain was sequenced in a study of T cell responses to AZD1222 COVID-19 vaccine. Study as a whole: Pooled together were second doses at about 4 or about 12 weeks.

With respect to this clone: Its antigen is as yet unknown.

Study results and caveats: Spike-specific TCRs gained breadth and depth after people received two AZD1222 doses. Mostly white British, mostly female donors; authors suggested clonal diversity may be underestimated.

The V end was cut by 0 bases, the J end by 8 bases, with 20 bases between. Germline V gives CDR1 SGHDN, CDR2 FVKESK. This CDR3 has 17 amino acids. The data were produced by immunoSEQ multiplex PCR, yet TCRdb's version contains in-frame clones alone and is incomplete. Of roughly 160,000 clones listed, approximately 93% were seen once; the top ten hold about 1%. This TCR was recovered from an adult in good health. V gene TRBV14 combines with J gene TRBJ2-1; either TRBD1 or TRBD2 may supply D (5 bases each). The material was peripheral blood, obtained on day 0 of AZD1222 vaccination. The CDR3 coding sequence is TGTGCCAGCAGCCAAGATATTAGAGGGGTCATCGGCGATGAGCAGTTCTTC. Translated: CASSQDIRGVIGDEQFF.